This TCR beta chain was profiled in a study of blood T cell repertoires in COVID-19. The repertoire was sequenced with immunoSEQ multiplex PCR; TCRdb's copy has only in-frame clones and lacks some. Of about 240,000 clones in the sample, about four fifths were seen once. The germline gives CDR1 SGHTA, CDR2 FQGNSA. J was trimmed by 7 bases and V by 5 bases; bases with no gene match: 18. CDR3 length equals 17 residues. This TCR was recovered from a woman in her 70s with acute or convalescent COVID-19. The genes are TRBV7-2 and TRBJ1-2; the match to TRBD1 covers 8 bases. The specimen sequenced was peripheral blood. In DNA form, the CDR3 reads TGTGCCAGCAGCGATATGACGGGATTTGCCAGGGGGCTTGGCTACACCTTC. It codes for CASSDMTGFARGLGYTF.